The clone carrying this T cell receptor beta chain was seen ten or more times. Its target is not known. TCRdb reprocessed the multiplex PCR reads with MiXCR, giving one entry per CDR3 protein. This repertoire shows around 130,000 distinct CDR3 sequences, around a third found once; its top ten account for roughly 2.2%. Breast cancer patients provided tissue from their axillary draining lymph nodes. The sample belongs to a study of breast tumors, draining lymph nodes, adjacent tissues. Overall study findings and caveats: Tumor TCR diversity was below lymph nodes but above nontumor tissue. Findings are consistent with lymph node origin and intratumoral expansion of most tumor T cells. Data only fit, rather than demonstrated, lymph node origin of most tumor T cells. Luminal-like breast cancer showed significantly greater tumor-nontumor repertoire similarity than basal-like breast cancer did.

V lost 3 bases to trimming and J lost 1 base; unmatched junction nucleotides: 4. Germline CDR1 SGHRS, CDR2 YFSETQ. The CDR3 has 15 amino acids. Sequencing was done on a sample of axillary lymph node tissue. The chain employs TRBV5-1 and TRBJ2-1, with TRBD1 matching over 7 bases. The receptor was derived from a female donor with breast cancer. Some clones in this sample may be carry-over from other donors' samples. The CDR3 DNA follows: TGCGCCAGCAGCTCCCTGGACAGGTCCTACAATGAGCAGTTCTTC. It translates to CASSSLDRSYNEQFF.